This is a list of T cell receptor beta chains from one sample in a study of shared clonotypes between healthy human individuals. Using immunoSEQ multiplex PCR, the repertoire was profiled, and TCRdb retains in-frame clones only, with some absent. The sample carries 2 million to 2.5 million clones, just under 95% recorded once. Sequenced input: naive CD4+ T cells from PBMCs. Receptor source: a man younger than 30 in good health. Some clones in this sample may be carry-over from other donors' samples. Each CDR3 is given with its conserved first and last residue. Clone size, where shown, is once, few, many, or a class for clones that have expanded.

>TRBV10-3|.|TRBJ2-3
CAISPLETSGSSRDTQYF
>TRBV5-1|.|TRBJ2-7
CASSLDGGGLSYEQYF
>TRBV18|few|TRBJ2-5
CASSPQIREETQYF
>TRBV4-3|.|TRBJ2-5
CASSQGMGETQYF
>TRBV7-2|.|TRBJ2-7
CASSLALHGAYEQYF
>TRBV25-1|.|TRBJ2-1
CASSGWTSGRTPYNEQFF
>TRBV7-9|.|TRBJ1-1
CASSPRQGMNTEAFF
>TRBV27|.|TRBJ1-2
CASSYRQGLGGYTF
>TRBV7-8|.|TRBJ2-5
CASSSDLPSGRGTQYF
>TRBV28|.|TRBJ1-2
CASSFAGRYGYTF
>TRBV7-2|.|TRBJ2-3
CASSPRTSGSADTQYF
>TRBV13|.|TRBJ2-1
CASSPGTSRNNEQFF
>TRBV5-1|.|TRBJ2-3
CASSWGGGTDTQYF
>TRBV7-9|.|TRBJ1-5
CASSDDRGDQPQHF
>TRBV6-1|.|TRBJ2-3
CASHSVAGEDTQYF
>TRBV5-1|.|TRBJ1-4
CASSMGSGQGNEKLFF
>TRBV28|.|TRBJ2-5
CASGVAIETQYF
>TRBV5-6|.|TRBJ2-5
CASSLRLAGEETQYF
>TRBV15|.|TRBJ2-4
CATSRENIQYF
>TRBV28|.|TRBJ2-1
CASTSREAGAYNEQFF
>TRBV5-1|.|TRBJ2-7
CASSLEGEAYEQYF
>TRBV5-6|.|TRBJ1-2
CASSLRARDYGYTF